One sample yielded the 14 T cell receptor beta chains listed below, sequenced in a study of cytomegalovirus exposure and HLA in healthy donors. The assay was immunoSEQ multiplex PCR, and TCRdb's table has in-frame clones only and misses some. This table holds over 60,000 clones, 95% to 97% found once. The sample taken for sequencing was PBMCs. These receptors originate from a man between 18 and 35 years old in good health and CMV-seronegative.

This sequence joins TRBV27 and TRBJ2-2; 8 bases align to TRBD2. This CDR3 has 17 residues. Germline CDR1 is MNHEY and CDR2 is SMNVEV (reference sequence). The junction had 13 bases not matched to a gene; V was cut back by 10 bases and J by 0 bases. In nucleotides, the CDR3 is TGTGCCACCACGCACGAATTGACTAGCGCGAACACCGGGGAGCTGTTTTTT. Protein: CATTHELTSANTGELFF.

This chain connects TRBV7-2 to TRBJ1-3, with TRBD1 identical over 7 bases. The CDR3 loop spans 12 amino acids. V lost 4 bases and J lost 9; bases outside the gene matches: 3. The V gene's germline CDR1 is SGHTA and CDR2 FQGNSA. Written as DNA, the CDR3 is TGTGCCAGCAGCTCACGGGACAGCACCATATATTTT. Protein product: CASSSRDSTIYF.

This clone was found once. The chain carries TRBV5-1 and TRBJ1-1; 7 bases line up with TRBD1. This CDR3 comprises 14 residues. Germline values: CDR1 SGHRS, CDR2 YFSETQ. The V gene end was trimmed by 4 bases and the J gene end by 2 bases; junction bases not matched to a gene: 5. CDR3 protein: CASSVGQSNTEAFF. The CDR3 region has the DNA TGCGCCAGCAGCGTGGGACAGTCTAACACTGAAGCTTTCTTT.

The gene calls are TRBV6-5 and TRBJ2-1; TRBD1 agrees at 7 bases. Germline V gene lookup returns CDR1 MNHEY and CDR2 SVGAGI. The trim removed 5 bases at V and 5 bases at J, leaving 9 bases unmatched. The CDR3 runs 15 residues. CDR3 sequence: CASSAIRDRHNEQFF. The DNA for the CDR3 is TGTGCCAGCAGTGCCATCCGGGACAGACACAATGAGCAGTTCTTC.

The genes are TRBV9 and TRBJ2-3, with D possibly TRBD2 on 6 matching bases. V lost 0 bases, J lost 4 bases, and 9 bases lay in between. The CDR3 totals 14 residues. Germline CDR1 SGDLS, CDR2 YYNGEE. CDR3 in amino acids: CASSVDGSADTQYF. In DNA form, the CDR3 reads TGTGCCAGCAGCGTAGACGGGAGCGCAGATACGCAGTATTTT.

In nucleotides, the CDR3 is TGTGCCAGCAGTTATAGTAGTTATACCGGGGAGCTGTTTTTT. Amino acid sequence: CASSYSSYTGELFF. This chain uses TRBV6-6 with TRBJ2-2, with D uncertain. Germline loops: CDR1 MNHNY, CDR2 SVGAGI (reference sequence). Trimming removed 3 bases from V and 5 bases from J, with 10 bases in between. The CDR3 contains 14 residues.

The chain is built from TRBV7-2 and TRBJ1-1, with TRBD1 as a possible D gene (6 bases). CDR1 and CDR2 (germline): SGHTA, FQGNSA. Deletions cut 5 bases from V and 4 bases from J, with 11 bases between. This CDR3 has 13 residues. The CDR3 protein is CASSPQGGTEAFF. CDR3 bases: TGTGCCAGCAGCCCCCAAGGGGGCACTGAAGCTTTCTTT.

V usage is TRBV7-9 and J usage is TRBJ2-3, with D perhaps TRBD2 (6 bases). The CDR3 loop spans 13 amino acids. The V and J ends lost 4 bases and 4 bases respectively, with 9 bases between them. Germline CDR1 reads SEHNR; CDR2 reads FQNEAQ (reference sequence). The CDR3 nucleotides are TGTGCCAGCAGCTCTACTAGCCCAGATACGCAGTATTTT. Translation gives CASSSTSPDTQYF.

This sequence joins TRBV29-1 and TRBJ1-3; tentatively, D is TRBD1 (5 bases). The CDR3 loop spans 15 amino acids. Per germline, CDR1 SQVTM and CDR2 ANQGSEA. V was shortened by 3 bases and J by 2 bases, with 14 bases between the two germline ends. The CDR3 reads CSVEAGYEPGNTIYF. In DNA, the CDR3 is TGCAGCGTTGAGGCAGGGTATGAACCTGGAAACACCATATATTTT.

This sequence joins TRBV5-1 and TRBJ1-2; D is unresolved. This CDR3 spans 15 amino acids. The germline V and J ends were trimmed by 0 bases and 3 bases, with 12 bases remaining between them. CDR1 and CDR2 (germline): SGHRS, YFSETQ. The CDR3, as DNA: TGCGCCAGCAGCTTGGGGACTTTGTGGGACTATGGCTACACCTTC. It yields the protein CASSLGTLWDYGYTF.

The chain joins TRBV30 to TRBJ2-5; D not certain. This CDR3 has 13 residues. The germline V gene has CDR1 GTSNPN and CDR2 SVGIG (reference sequence). V was cut by 1 base and J by 2 bases, with 8 bases left in between. Written as DNA, the CDR3 is TGTGCCTGGAGTGGATTGCGACAAGAGACCCAGTACTTC. The encoded protein is CAWSGLRQETQYF. The variable domain in full, completed from reference TRBV30 and TRBJ2-5, reads SQTIHQWPATLVQPVGSPLSLECTVEGTSNPNLYWYRQAAGRGLQLLFYSVGIGQISSEVPQNLSASRPQDRQFILSSKKLLLSDSGFYLCAWSGLRQETQYFGPGTRLLVL.

This chain uses TRBV30 with TRBJ2-7; D perhaps matches TRBD1 (5 bases). Trimming took off 0 bases at V and 1 base at J, with 7 bases between the two ends. Germline values: CDR1 GTSNPN, CDR2 SVGIG (reference sequence). There are 13 residues in the CDR3. The CDR3 spells CAWSVTGSYEQYF. CDR3 coding DNA: TGTGCCTGGAGTGTTACAGGATCCTACGAGCAGTACTTC.

The chain couples TRBV6-4 to TRBJ2-3; D is possibly TRBD2 (6 bases). The CDR3 runs 14 residues. The germline V gene encodes CDR1 MRHNA and CDR2 SNTAGT. Trimming left V 4 bases short and J 1 base short, with 9 bases between. The CDR3 sequence: CASSAIAGTDTQYF. The CDR3 bases are TGTGCCAGCAGTGCGATAGCGGGCACAGATACGCAGTATTTT.

The V call is TRBV7-9, the J call TRBJ2-2; 7 positions match TRBD1. From germline, CDR1 is SEHNR and CDR2 FQNEAQ (reference sequence). The CDR3 length is 14 residues. Trimming took 1 base from V and 6 from J; bases not matched to a gene: 2. Here the CDR3 reads CASSLETGSGELFF. The CDR3 coding sequence is TGTGCCAGCAGCTTAGAGACAGGGTCCGGGGAGCTGTTTTTT.